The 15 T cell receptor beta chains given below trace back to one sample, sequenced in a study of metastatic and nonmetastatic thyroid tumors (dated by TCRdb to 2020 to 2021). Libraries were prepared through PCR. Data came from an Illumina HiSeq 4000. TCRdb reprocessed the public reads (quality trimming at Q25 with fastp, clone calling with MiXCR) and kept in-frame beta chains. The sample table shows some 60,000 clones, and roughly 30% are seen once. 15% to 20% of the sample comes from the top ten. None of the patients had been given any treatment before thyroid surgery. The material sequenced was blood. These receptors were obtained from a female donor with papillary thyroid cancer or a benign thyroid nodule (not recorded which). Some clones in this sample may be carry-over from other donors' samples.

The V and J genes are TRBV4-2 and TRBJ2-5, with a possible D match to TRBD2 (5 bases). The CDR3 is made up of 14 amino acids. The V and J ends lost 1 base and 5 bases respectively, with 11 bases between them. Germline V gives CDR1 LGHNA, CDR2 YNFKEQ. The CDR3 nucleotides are TGTGCCAGCAGCCAAGGGACCTCGGGGGAGACCCAGTACTTC. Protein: CASSQGTSGETQYF.

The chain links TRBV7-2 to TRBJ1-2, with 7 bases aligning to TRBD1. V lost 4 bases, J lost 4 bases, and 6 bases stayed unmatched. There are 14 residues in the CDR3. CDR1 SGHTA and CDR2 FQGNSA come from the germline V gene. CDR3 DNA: TGTGCCAGCAGCTCATCAGGGGGTGGCTATGGCTACACCTTC. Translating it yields CASSSSGGGYGYTF.

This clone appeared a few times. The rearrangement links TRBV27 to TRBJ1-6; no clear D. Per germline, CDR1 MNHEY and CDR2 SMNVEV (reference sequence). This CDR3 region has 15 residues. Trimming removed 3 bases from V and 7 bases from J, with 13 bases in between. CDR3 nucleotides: TGTGCCAGCAGTTTCGAACGCAGGTCAAATTCACCCCTCCACTTT. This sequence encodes CASSFERRSNSPLHF.

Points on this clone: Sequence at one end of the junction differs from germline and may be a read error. The CDR3 DNA is TGTGCCAGCAGCTTAGATAGGGGCGCGAACACCGGGGAGCTTTTTTTT. Its translation is CASSLDRGANTGELFF. The chain combines TRBV13 with TRBJ2-2; D might be TRBD1 or TRBD2, each matching 5 bases. From germline, CDR1 is PRHDT and CDR2 FYEKMQ (reference sequence). The CDR3 contains 16 residues. Drawing the rest from reference TRBV13 and TRBJ2-2, the complete variable domain is AAGVIQSPRHLIKEKRETATLKCYPIPRHDTVYWYQQGPGQDPQFLISFYEKMQSDKGSIPDRFSAQQFSDYHSELNMSSLELGDSALYFCASSLDRGANTGELFFGEGSRLTVL.

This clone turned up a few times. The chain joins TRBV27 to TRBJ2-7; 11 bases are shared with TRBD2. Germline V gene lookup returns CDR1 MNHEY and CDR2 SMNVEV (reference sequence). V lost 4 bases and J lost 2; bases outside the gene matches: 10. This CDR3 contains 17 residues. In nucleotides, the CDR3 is TGTGCCAGCAGTTACGGAGGGCGACTAGCGGGAACCTACGAGCAGTACTTC. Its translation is CASSYGGRLAGTYEQYF.

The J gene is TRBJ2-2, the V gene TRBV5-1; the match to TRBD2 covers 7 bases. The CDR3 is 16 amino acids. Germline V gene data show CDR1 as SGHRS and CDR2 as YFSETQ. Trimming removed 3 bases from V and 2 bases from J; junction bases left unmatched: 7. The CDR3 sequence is CASSWGGDPNTGELFF. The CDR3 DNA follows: TGCGCCAGCAGCTGGGGAGGGGACCCTAACACCGGGGAGCTGTTTTTT. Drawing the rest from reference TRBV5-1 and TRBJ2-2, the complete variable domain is KAGVTQTPRYLIKTRGQQVTLSCSPISGHRSVSWYQQTPGQGLQFLFEYFSETQRNKGNFPGRFSGRQFSNSRSEMNVSTLELGDSALYLCASSWGGDPNTGELFFGEGSRLTVL.

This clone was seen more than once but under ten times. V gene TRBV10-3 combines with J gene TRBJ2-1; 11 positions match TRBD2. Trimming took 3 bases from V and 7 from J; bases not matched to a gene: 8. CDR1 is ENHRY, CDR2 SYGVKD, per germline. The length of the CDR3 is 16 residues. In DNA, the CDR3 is TGTGCCATCAGTGAATGGAAAACTAGCGGGAGAAATGAGCAGTTCTTC. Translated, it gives CAISEWKTSGRNEQFF.

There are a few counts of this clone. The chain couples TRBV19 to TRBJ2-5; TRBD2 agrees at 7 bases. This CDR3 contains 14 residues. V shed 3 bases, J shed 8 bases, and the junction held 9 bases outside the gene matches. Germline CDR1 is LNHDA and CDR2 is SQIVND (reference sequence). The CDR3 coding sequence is TGTGCCAGTAGTATTACGGGGAGCGGGAAAACCCAGTACTTC. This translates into CASSITGSGKTQYF.

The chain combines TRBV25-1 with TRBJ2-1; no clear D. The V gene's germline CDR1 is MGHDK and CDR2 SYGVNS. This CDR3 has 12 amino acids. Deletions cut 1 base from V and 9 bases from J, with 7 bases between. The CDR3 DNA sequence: TGTGCCAGCAGTGAATCGGTAGGTGAGCAGTTCTTC. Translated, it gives CASSESVGEQFF.

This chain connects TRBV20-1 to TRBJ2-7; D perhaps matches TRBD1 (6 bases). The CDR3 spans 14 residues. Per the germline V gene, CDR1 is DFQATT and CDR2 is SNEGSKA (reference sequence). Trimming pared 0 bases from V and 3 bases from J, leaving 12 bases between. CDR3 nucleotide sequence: TGCAGTGCTAGAGATAGGCAGGGGCTCTACGAGCAGTACTTC. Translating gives CSARDRQGLYEQYF.

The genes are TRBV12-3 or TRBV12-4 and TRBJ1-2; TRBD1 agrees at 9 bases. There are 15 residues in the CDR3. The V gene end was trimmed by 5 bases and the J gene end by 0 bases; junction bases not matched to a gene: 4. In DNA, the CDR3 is TGTGCCAGCAGTAGAAGGACAGGGGCTAACTATGGCTACACCTTC. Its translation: CASSRRTGANYGYTF.

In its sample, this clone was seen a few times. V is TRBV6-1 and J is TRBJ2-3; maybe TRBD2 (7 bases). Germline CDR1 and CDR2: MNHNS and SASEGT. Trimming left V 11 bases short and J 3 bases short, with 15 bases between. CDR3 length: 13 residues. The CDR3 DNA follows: TGTGCCTCCGGGGGGAGGGGGACAGATACGCAGTATTTT. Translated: CASGGRGTDTQYF.

The CDR3 DNA sequence: TGTGCCAGCAGCCCAACCGTCGGGTTTAGCACAGATACGCAGTATTTT. Amino acids: CASSPTVGFSTDTQYF. V usage is TRBV7-6 and J usage is TRBJ2-3; D not resolved. Germline loops: CDR1 SGHVS, CDR2 FNYEAQ. Trimming removed 5 bases at V and 0 bases at J, with 15 bases between. CDR3 length: 16 residues. Full variable domain (missing parts from reference TRBV7-6 and TRBJ2-3): GAGVSQSPRYKVTKRGQDVALRCDPISGHVSLYWYRQALGQGPEFLTYFNYEAQQDKSGLPNDRFSAERPEGSISTLTIQRTEQRDSAMYRCASSPTVGFSTDTQYFGPGTRLTVL.

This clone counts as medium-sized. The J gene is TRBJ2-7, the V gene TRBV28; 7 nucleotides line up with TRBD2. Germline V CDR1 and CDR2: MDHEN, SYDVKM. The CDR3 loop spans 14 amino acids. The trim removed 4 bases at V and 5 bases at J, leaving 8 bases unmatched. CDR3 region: CASSSWEGTNEQYF. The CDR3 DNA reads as TGTGCCAGCAGTTCATGGGAGGGGACCAACGAGCAGTACTTC.

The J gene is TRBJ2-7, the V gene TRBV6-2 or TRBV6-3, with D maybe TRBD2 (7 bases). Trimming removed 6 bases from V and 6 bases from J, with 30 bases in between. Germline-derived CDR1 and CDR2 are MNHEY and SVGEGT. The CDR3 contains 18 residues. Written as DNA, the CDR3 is TGTGCCAGCAGCACCTCCCGGGGGGCCGGGCAGCTGACGGCCGAGCAGTACTTC. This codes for CASSTSRGAGQLTAEQYF.